A single sample gave rise to the 4 T cell receptor beta chains below, sequenced in a study of T-cell memory formation after mild COVID-19. TCRdb passed the 5' RACE reads through MiXCR, listing each CDR3 protein once. The sample comprises 250,000 or so distinct CDR3 sequences, approximately 9% of which are singletons, and roughly a fifth rests with the top ten. The sample consisted of PBMCs or a T cell subset sorted from them (not recorded which). These receptors all stem from a man between 18 and 35 years old who had mild COVID-19 (a few samples of this study predate the infection). Cell type and time point are not known.

The V call is TRBV10-3, the J call TRBJ1-2; 8 bases fit TRBD1. J was trimmed by 6 bases and V by 6 bases; bases with no gene match: 12. The CDR3 is 15 residues long. CDR1 is ENHRY, CDR2 SYGVKD, per germline. In DNA form, the CDR3 reads TGTGCCATCAGAGTGACAGGGGCGCAGATTGATGGCTACACCTTC. Amino acid sequence: CAIRVTGAQIDGYTF.

The gene calls are TRBV2 and TRBJ2-3; D possibly matches TRBD1 or TRBD2 (5 bases each). The CDR3 length is 15 residues. The V end was cut by 0 bases, the J end by 5 bases, with 12 bases between. CDR1 is SNHLY, CDR2 FYNNEI, per germline. The chain's CDR3 is CASSEAGVRVDTQYF. The CDR3 nucleotides are TGTGCCAGCAGTGAAGCGGGGGTCCGCGTAGATACGCAGTATTTT.

Only a few counts were recorded for this clonotype. The chain uses TRBV29-1 and TRBJ1-1, with 7 bases fitting TRBD1. The CDR3 has 14 residues. V was clipped by 6 bases and J by 4 bases; unmatched bases: 11. Germline V gene data show CDR1 as SQVTM and CDR2 as ANQGSEA. The CDR3 DNA reads TGCAGCGTCGTGACAGGGCTTAGTGGCACTGAAGCTTTCTTT. Its protein product is CSVVTGLSGTEAFF.

At least ten counts were recorded for this clonotype. The chain has TRBV6-4 and TRBJ2-3; TRBD1 matches at 10 bases. The junction had 1 base not matched to a gene; V was cut back by 0 bases and J by 4 bases. This CDR3 is built from 15 residues. Germline V gives CDR1 MRHNA, CDR2 SNTAGT. CDR3 coding DNA: TGTGCCAGCAGTGACTCGACAGGGGGCGCAGATACGCAGTATTTT. Its translation: CASSDSTGGADTQYF.